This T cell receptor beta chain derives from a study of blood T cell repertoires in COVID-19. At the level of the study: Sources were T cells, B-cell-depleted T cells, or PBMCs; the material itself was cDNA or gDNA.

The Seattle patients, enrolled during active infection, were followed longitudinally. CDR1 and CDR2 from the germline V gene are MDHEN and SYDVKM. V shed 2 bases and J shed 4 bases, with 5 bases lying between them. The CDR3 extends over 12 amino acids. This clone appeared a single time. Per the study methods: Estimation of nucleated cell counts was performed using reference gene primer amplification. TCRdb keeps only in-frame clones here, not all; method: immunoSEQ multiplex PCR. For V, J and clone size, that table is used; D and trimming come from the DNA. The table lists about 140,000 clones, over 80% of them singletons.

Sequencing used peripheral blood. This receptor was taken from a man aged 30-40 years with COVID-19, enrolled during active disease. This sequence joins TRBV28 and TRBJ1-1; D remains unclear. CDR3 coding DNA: TGTGCCAGCAGTTTACTTAGCACTGAAGCTTTCTTT. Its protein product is CASSLLSTEAFF.